Each of the 9 T cell receptor beta chains below was sequenced from the same sample in a study of human T cells and chemical hapten exposure. Via MiXCR, TCRdb re-called the RACE reads, giving one row per CDR3 protein. Counted here are 75,000 to 100,000 distinct CDR3 sequences, around 12% occurring once; the ten biggest clones make up less than 2.5%. Time point defined: patch test 1, 2 weeks after DPC sensitization. Specified treatment: therapeutic diphenylcyclopropenone sensitization with weekly scalp DPC. The material sequenced was whole blood, taken in connection with sensitization to the hapten diphenylcyclopropenone (DPC). These receptor sequences come from a woman in her thirties or forties with alopecia areata. Some clones in this sample may be carry-over from other donors' samples.

The V call is TRBV10-3, the J call TRBJ2-7; TRBD1 matches 7 bases. V was clipped by 8 bases and J by 0 bases; unmatched bases: 4. This CDR3 comprises 13 residues. From germline, CDR1 is ENHRY and CDR2 SYGVKD. For the CDR3, the DNA is TGTGCCATCTCGGACAGGAGCTCCTACGAGCAGTACTTC. This gives the protein CAISDRSSYEQYF.

V gene TRBV5-6 combines with J gene TRBJ1-1; D is possibly TRBD1 (5 bases). The V gene's germline CDR1 is SGHDT and CDR2 YYEEEE. Trimming cost V 4 bases and J 5 bases, with 12 bases left between them. The CDR3 sequence is 13 residues long. The CDR3 DNA reads TGTGCCAGCAGCCCTGTGGGGGTGACTGAAGCTTTCTTT. Its protein is CASSPVGVTEAFF.

The chain links TRBV10-3 to TRBJ2-7; the D gene is possibly TRBD1 (6 bases). CDR3 size: 13 residues. Trimming removed 7 bases at V and 5 bases at J, with 15 bases between. Germline V CDR1 and CDR2: ENHRY, SYGVKD. In DNA form, the CDR3 reads TGTGCCATCACTACAGGGACGTCGGACGAGCAGTACTTC. Translating gives CAITTGTSDEQYF.

This clonotype turned up a few times. The chain is built from TRBV24-1 and TRBJ1-5; 8 bases map to TRBD1. This CDR3 contains 14 residues. Germline V gene data show CDR1 as KGHDR and CDR2 as SFDVKD. Trimming took 4 bases from V and 12 from J; bases not matched to a gene: 10. The CDR3 DNA reads TGTGCCACCAGTGACCCCTTGACAGGGGCATACCAGCATTTT. Translating gives CATSDPLTGAYQHF.

V usage is TRBV28 and J usage is TRBJ1-2, with 9 nucleotides matching TRBD1. The CDR3 contains 12 residues. CDR1 MDHEN and CDR2 SYDVKM come from the germline V gene. V shed 5 bases, J shed 10 bases, and the junction held 5 bases outside the gene matches. CDR3 nucleotides: TGTGCCAGCAGTGGGACAGGGACCAACTACACCTTC. It encodes CASSGTGTNYTF.

This clonotype was detected many times. The CDR3: CASSDQEEYEQYF. The CDR3, as DNA: TGTGCCAGCAGTGATCAGGAGGAGTACGAGCAGTACTTC. The chain has TRBV6-1 and TRBJ2-7, with TRBD2 as a possible D gene (5 bases). Germline lookup yields CDR1 MNHNS and CDR2 SASEGT. The CDR3 runs 13 residues. Trimming removed 3 bases from V and 4 bases from J, with 10 bases in between.

The CDR3 is CATLERGAAKNIQYF. The CDR3 DNA is TGTGCCACACTCGAACGGGGGGCAGCCAAAAACATTCAGTACTTC. The genes are TRBV6-2 or TRBV6-3 and TRBJ2-4; perhaps TRBD2 as D (7 bases). The germline CDR1 and CDR2 sequences are MNHEY and SVGEGT. The CDR3 contains 15 residues. Trimming stripped 10 bases from V and 0 bases from J, with 16 bases between.

This chain uses TRBV24-1 with TRBJ2-3; 7 bases are shared with TRBD1. The CDR3 length is 14 residues. Per the germline V gene, CDR1 is KGHDR and CDR2 is SFDVKD. The V gene end was trimmed by 4 bases and the J gene end by 1 base; junction bases not matched to a gene: 1. CDR3 in amino acids: CATSDTGGTDTQYF. The CDR3, as DNA: TGTGCCACCAGTGACACAGGGGGCACAGATACGCAGTATTTT.

The V gene is TRBV29-1, the J gene TRBJ2-6; 8 bases agree with TRBD1. CDR3 size: 16 residues. V gave up 4 bases and J gave up 3 bases; unmatched junction bases: 8. The germline CDR1 and CDR2 sequences are SQVTM and ANQGSEA. The CDR3 DNA reads as TGCAGCGTTGTTACAGGGGGAATTGGTGGGGCCAACGTCCTGACTTTC. Translating it yields CSVVTGGIGGANVLTF.